This TCR beta chain was obtained from a study of T-cell reconstitution after alpha-beta-depleted transplantation in children (TCRdb year 2016). In terms of the full investigation: Using TCR repertoire profiling, the study followed T-cell immune reconstitution in a quantitative way in children after TCRalphabeta/CD19-depleted allogeneic hematopoietic cell transplantation.

The CDR3 covers 12 residues, taking in both the cysteine and the phenylalanine. CDR3 DNA is the only sequence kept; it has 36 bases, read in frame from the first base. CDR1 SGHKS and CDR2 YYEKEE are derived from the germline V gene (reference sequence). Trimming at the junction amounts to 2 bases on V and 10 bases on J, and the germline ends lie 10 bases apart. Library construction relied on PCR. TCRdb names Illumina HiSeq 2500 as the instrument used. TCR libraries were prepared with molecular barcoding, using unique molecular identifiers to normalize TCRbeta repertoire quantification. Through fastp at Q25 and MiXCR, TCRdb rebuilt clones from the public reads, retaining in-frame beta chains. Each record represents a unique CDR3 protein, reported with the most common genes and DNA among its rows. Across this sample there are about 610,000 distinct CDR3 sequences, with over 9.5% seen only once. The ten largest clones add up to about 4.3% of the sample.

About this clonotype: Its antigen remains undetermined. There are no base qualities to consult, and no much larger clone falls within one base.

This specimen was PBMCs from the stem cell graft donor, taken from the stem cell graft. The chain joins TRBV5-5 to TRBJ2-1; a tentative D match to TRBD2 spans 6 bases. This receptor was taken from a human donor who donated a stem cell graft to a child with acute myeloid leukemia. The CDR3 amino acid sequence is: CASSLGLIEQFF. The DNA sequence is as follows: TGTGCCAGCAGCTTAGGACTAATAGAGCAGTTCTTC.